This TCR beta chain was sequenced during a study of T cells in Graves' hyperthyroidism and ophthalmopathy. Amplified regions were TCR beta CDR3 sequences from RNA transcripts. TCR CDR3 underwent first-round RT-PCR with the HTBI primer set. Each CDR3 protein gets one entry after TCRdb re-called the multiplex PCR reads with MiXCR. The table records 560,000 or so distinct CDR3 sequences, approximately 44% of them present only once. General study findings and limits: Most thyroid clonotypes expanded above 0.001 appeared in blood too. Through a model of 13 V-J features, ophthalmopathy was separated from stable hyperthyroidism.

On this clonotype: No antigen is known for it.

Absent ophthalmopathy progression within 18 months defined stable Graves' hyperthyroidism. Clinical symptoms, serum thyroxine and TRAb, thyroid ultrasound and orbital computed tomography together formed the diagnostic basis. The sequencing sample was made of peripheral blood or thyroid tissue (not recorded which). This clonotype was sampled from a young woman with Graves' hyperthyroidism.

CDR3 region: CASGDQGSYEQYF. CDR3 DNA sequence: TGTGCCAGTGGGGACCAGGGGAGCTACGAGCAGTACTTC. The rearrangement uses TRBV19 and TRBJ2-7, with D perhaps matching TRBD1 (6 bases). CDR1 and CDR2 from the germline V gene are LNHDA and SQIVND (reference sequence). This CDR3 comprises 13 residues. Trimming left V 8 bases short and J 3 bases short, with 14 bases between.